The sequence of this TCR beta chain was determined in a study of CD8 T cells in Susac syndrome (dated by TCRdb to the late 2010s). For the study in its entirety: Of the Susac syndrome patients who were sequenced, roughly 6 had clinically active disease and roughly eight were in clinical remission. The clonality of the CD8+ T cell repertoire was compared across approximately 11 healthy donors, around 14 Susac syndrome patients and under 18 multiple sclerosis patients. The study used repertoire sequencing to test whether antigen drove CD8+ T cell activation and differentiation in Susac syndrome. At blood withdrawal, Susac syndrome patients were therapy-naive, treated with corticosteroids (with IVIg additionally given to some), or treated with IVIg alone. Points the paper makes about the study in general: The TCR sequencing and HLA analysis was acknowledged to have included a relatively small number of individuals. CD8+ repertoires in Susac syndrome showed clonal expansion, which was highest in CD8+ TEMRA cells and was greater in clinically active patients than in remitting patients. Fewer than 20 Susac-specific public clones were identified in the total CD8+ repertoire, and five or six Susac-specific public clones were identified in the CD8+ TEMRA repertoire.

High-throughput TCR beta sequencing profiled peripheral blood CD8+ and CD4+ T cells from healthy donors, Susac syndrome patients and multiple sclerosis patients. Susac syndrome patients met recently defined diagnostic criteria for definite or probable disease. CD8+ TEMRA cells were enriched by FACS, while bulk CD8+ and CD4+ T cells were purified by magnetic negative isolation. Blood was collected in EDTA tubes and processed within 24 hours, with PBMCs isolated through density gradient centrifugation. PBMCs intended for TCR sequencing were frozen in liquid nitrogen and were later thawed in a 37 degrees C water bath. A purity of at least 90% was achieved for sorted or isolated CD4+, CD8+ and CD8+ TEMRA cells. On this clonotype: No antigen is known for it. No clone much larger than this one lies a single base away; base qualities are absent.

RNA was extracted with the RNeasy kit and roughly 0.45 to 1 ug was reverse transcribed using random hexamers. TCR beta CDR3 regions were amplified with the immunoSEQ multiplex PCR assay covering 54 Vbeta and 13 Jbeta segments. To correct PCR amplification bias, a synthetic template baseline was used for both primer optimization and computational correction. Per the authors' processing: Reads were annotated to V, D and J genes per IMGT and analyzed with immunoSEQ Analyzer, keeping only productive sequences. To calculate clonality, Shannon entropy was normalized by log2 of the number of productive unique sequences and then subtracted from one. For each patient and control, public and private clones were evaluated among the 100 most prevalent clones. Clones were defined as Susac-specific when absent from the healthy and MS cohorts, from about 970 published viral clones and from other ImmuneACCESS disease sequences. TCRdb reprocessing: public reads trimmed at Q25 with fastp, clones called with MiXCR, in-frame beta chains kept. Merged by CDR3 protein, the rows form single entries marked with the most common genes and DNA. The V and J calls come from TCRdb's annotation, not from the publication. The sample records fewer than 85,000 distinct CDR3 sequences, approximately 95% of which are singletons. The biggest ten clones account for roughly 0.5% of the sample.

The germline V gene (reference sequence) gives CDR1 as SEHNR and CDR2 as FQNEAQ. The CDR3 sequence holds 15 residues, the cysteine and phenylalanine included. The only DNA kept is the CDR3, 45 bases in frame from the first base. Trimming costs V 6 bases and J 4 bases, and their ends lie 16 bases apart. The clonotype originates from a human donor with Susac syndrome. Sequencing was performed on CD8+ T cells from PBMCs. This chain is built from TRBV7-9 and TRBJ1-5; a confident D gene designation cannot be given. The nucleotides are TGTGCCAGCAGTCCAAGTGAGACATGGAATCAGCCCCAGCATTTT. Translation gives CASSPSETWNQPQHF.